The 29 T cell receptor beta chains in this list originate from one sample, sequenced in a study of blood T cell repertoires in COVID-19. Data came from immunoSEQ multiplex PCR; TCRdb stores just in-frame clones and leaves some out. The sample has 150,000 to 200,000 clones; around four fifths are singletons. The material sequenced was peripheral blood. Every receptor here comes from a human donor with acute or convalescent COVID-19. The donor label of this sample is uncertain.

V usage is TRBV5-5 and J usage is TRBJ2-7, with 12 nucleotides matching TRBD2. This CDR3 has 16 residues. Per the germline V gene, CDR1 is SGHKS and CDR2 is YYEKEE (reference sequence). The V gene end was trimmed by 1 base and the J gene end by 4 bases; junction bases not matched to a gene: 6. The CDR3 DNA follows: TGTGCCAGCAGCTTGTTAGTCGGACTAGCGGGATACGAGCAGTACTTC. Protein: CASSLLVGLAGYEQYF. The full variable domain, its missing parts supplied by reference TRBV5-5 and TRBJ2-7, is DAGVTQSPTHLIKTRGQQVTLRCSPISGHKSVSWYQQVLGQGPQFIFQYYEKEERGRGNFPDRFSARQFPNYSSELNVNALLLGDSALYLCASSLLVGLAGYEQYFGPGTRLTVT.

The chain recombines TRBV7-6 with TRBJ2-1; 9 bases are shared with TRBD1. The trim removed 6 bases at V and 14 bases at J, leaving 5 bases unmatched. This CDR3 is built from 11 residues. Germline CDR1 SGHVS, CDR2 FNYEAQ. CDR3 coding DNA: TGTGCCAGCAGTCACCGGGACAGGGAGTTCTTC. Its translation: CASSHRDREFF.

V usage is TRBV4-2 and J usage is TRBJ2-1; TRBD2 might be the D (5 bases). Per germline, CDR1 LGHNA and CDR2 YNFKEQ. Trimming removed 0 bases from V and 6 bases from J, with 18 bases in between. This CDR3 region has 17 residues. The CDR3: CASSQESWGEVRNEQFF. CDR3 bases: TGTGCCAGCAGCCAAGAGAGCTGGGGAGAGGTGCGCAATGAGCAGTTCTTC.

The chain links TRBV18 to TRBJ2-3; 11 nucleotides line up with TRBD2. V lost 2 bases and J lost 3; bases outside the gene matches: 4. CDR3 length: 16 amino acids. Germline V gives CDR1 KGHSH, CDR2 LQKENI. The CDR3 sequence: CASSPLGTSGTDTQYF. The CDR3 DNA reads as TGTGCCAGCTCACCATTAGGGACTAGCGGTACAGATACGCAGTATTTT.

The chain employs TRBV6-5 and TRBJ2-7, with 9 bases aligning to TRBD1. Germline CDR1 MNHEY, CDR2 SVGAGI. CDR3 length: 15 amino acids. V lost 5 bases, J lost 2 bases, and 7 bases stayed unmatched. The chain's CDR3 is CASSTGTGTTYEQYF. Written as DNA, the CDR3 is TGTGCCAGCAGTACGGGGACAGGGACCACCTACGAGCAGTACTTC.

V and J are TRBV12-3 or TRBV12-4 and TRBJ1-1; D gene ambiguous. The ends were cut back, 8 bases at V and 1 base at J, with 11 bases in the middle. The CDR3 is made up of 13 amino acids. DNA for the CDR3: TGTGCCAGCGTTCGTGGCAGGAACACTGAAGCTTTCTTT. Its protein product is CASVRGRNTEAFF.

The chain carries TRBV19 and TRBJ2-1; 10 nucleotides match TRBD1. V gave up 8 bases and J gave up 5 bases; unmatched junction bases: 3. Per the germline V gene, CDR1 is LNHDA and CDR2 is SQIVND (reference sequence). The CDR3 spans 13 residues. In nucleotides, the CDR3 is TGTGCCAGTTCCGGGACAGGGGACAATGAGCAGTTCTTC. Residues: CASSGTGDNEQFF.

The chain couples TRBV11-1 to TRBJ1-5; D is unclear. The CDR3 loop spans 13 amino acids. Germline-derived CDR1 and CDR2 are SGHAT and FQDESV (reference sequence). V was trimmed by 5 bases and J by 5 bases, leaving 10 bases between them. CDR3 amino acids: CASSPSRDQPQHF. CDR3 DNA sequence: TGTGCCAGCAGCCCCTCGAGGGATCAGCCCCAGCATTTT.

This rearrangement joins TRBV11-2 to TRBJ1-2, with TRBD1 matching over 8 bases. CDR3 size: 14 residues. Germline values: CDR1 SGHAT, CDR2 FQNNGV. Unmatched junction bases numbered 6, after V lost 1 base and J lost 8 bases. The CDR3 DNA reads as TGTGCCAGCAGCTTAGCTGTACAGGGGGTCGGCTACACCTTC. This gives the protein CASSLAVQGVGYTF. The full variable domain, completed using reference TRBV11-2 and TRBJ1-2, is EAGVAQSPRYKIIEKRQSVAFWCNPISGHATLYWYQQILGQGPKLLIQFQNNGVVDDSQLPKDRFSAERLKGVDSTLKIQPAKLEDSAVYLCASSLAVQGVGYTFGSGTRLTVV.

This sequence joins TRBV10-1 and TRBJ1-1; D is unresolved. The V gene's germline CDR1 is WNHNN and CDR2 SYGVQD (reference sequence). CDR3 length: 13 residues. V was cut by 2 bases and J by 7 bases, with 11 bases left in between. The CDR3 nucleotides are TGCGCCAGCAGTGAGGGTGAGATCGATGAAGCTTTCTTT. Translation: CASSEGEIDEAFF.

The chain links TRBV10-2 to TRBJ2-1, with 10 bases matching TRBD2. This CDR3 contains 14 residues. Per germline, CDR1 WSHSY and CDR2 SAAADI. With 4 bases clipped from V and 10 bases from J, the junction kept 7 bases outside the gene matches. In DNA form, the CDR3 reads TGCGCCAGCAGTGGGCTAGCGGGAGAGGGGGAGCAGTTCTTC. Its translation is CASSGLAGEGEQFF.

The chain carries TRBV27 and TRBJ2-5, with 7 bases lining up with TRBD2. There are 16 residues in the CDR3. Trimming removed 8 bases from V and 4 bases from J; junction bases left unmatched: 16. Germline-derived CDR1 and CDR2 are MNHEY and SMNVEV (reference sequence). Here the CDR3 reads CASLMEGGRWRETQYF. CDR3 in DNA: TGTGCCAGCCTCATGGAGGGAGGGCGGTGGCGAGAGACCCAGTACTTC.

This clone was seen a few times. V and J are TRBV5-1 and TRBJ2-5; TRBD1 aligns across 9 bases. Per germline, CDR1 SGHRS and CDR2 YFSETQ. This CDR3 has 16 amino acids. V lost 0 bases, J lost 5 bases, and 8 bases stayed unmatched. The CDR3 coding sequence is TGCGCCAGCAGCTTGGCCCTAGGGACAGGGTTGGAGACCCAGTACTTC. It codes for CASSLALGTGLETQYF.

The chain carries TRBV5-1 and TRBJ2-7, with 9 nucleotides matching TRBD2. This CDR3 region has 17 residues. Trimming cost V 0 bases and J 3 bases; bases outside gene matches: 10. Germline-derived CDR1 and CDR2 are SGHRS and YFSETQ. The CDR3 DNA is TGCGCCAGCAGCTTGGCACCTAGCGGGATAGGATTCTACGAGCAGTACTTC. Translated, it gives CASSLAPSGIGFYEQYF.

The rearrangement uses TRBV7-6 and TRBJ2-3; D is possibly TRBD2 (5 bases). With 2 bases removed from V and 4 bases from J, the gap between germline ends came to 13 bases. From germline, CDR1 is SGHVS and CDR2 FNYEAQ. CDR3 length: 15 residues. The CDR3 sequence: CASSLSSTTSDTQYF. In DNA, the CDR3 is TGTGCCAGCAGCTTATCGTCGACTACCTCAGATACGCAGTATTTT.

This clone was counted a single time. The chain uses TRBV11-2 and TRBJ2-7; D unresolved. Trimming removed 5 bases at V and 2 bases at J, with 7 bases between. The CDR3 loop spans 12 amino acids. Germline V gene sequence: CDR1 SGHAT, CDR2 FQNNGV. CDR3 sequence (DNA): TGTGCCAGCAGCATTGACACCTACGAGCAGTACTTC. Translation: CASSIDTYEQYF.

This chain joins TRBV5-6 and TRBJ1-1, with 7 bases fitting TRBD1. This CDR3 comprises 13 residues. The V gene's germline CDR1 is SGHDT and CDR2 YYEEEE. The V and J ends lost 5 bases and 11 bases, in that order; junction bases with no gene match: 12. The CDR3 region has the DNA TGTGCCAGCAGTTTTCCGGGACAGATTGAGGCTTTCTTT. It is translated as CASSFPGQIEAFF.

The CDR3 spells CASSQESFYGYTF. The CDR3 nucleotides are TGTGCCAGCAGCCAAGAATCTTTTTATGGCTACACCTTC. The chain carries TRBV3-1 (or the pseudogene TRBV3-2) and TRBJ1-2; D is ambiguous. The germline gives CDR1 LGHDT, CDR2 YNNKEL (reference sequence). With 0 bases removed from V and 5 bases from J, the gap between germline ends came to 7 bases. This CDR3 is built from 13 residues.

This clone showed up just once. The chain joins TRBV15 to TRBJ1-3, with 8 bases matching TRBD1. V shed 1 base and J 6 bases; nucleotides not matched to a gene: 8. This CDR3 contains 16 residues. Germline V gene data show CDR1 as LNHNV and CDR2 as YYDKDF (reference sequence). The CDR3 loop is CATSRGQGRGENTIYF. The CDR3 region has the DNA TGTGCCACCAGCAGAGGACAGGGGCGTGGGGAAAACACCATATATTTT.

The V gene is TRBV5-1, the J gene TRBJ2-3; D perhaps matches TRBD2 (5 bases). Trimming removed 2 bases from V and 0 bases from J, with 7 bases in between. The germline V gene encodes CDR1 SGHRS and CDR2 YFSETQ. The CDR3 sequence is 14 residues long. CDR3 amino acids: CASSFGESTDTQYF. The CDR3 region has the DNA TGCGCCAGCAGCTTCGGGGAGAGCACAGATACGCAGTATTTT.

As to this clone: A much bigger clone sits one base away, suggesting this may be a read error. Other DNA sequences in this sample translate to the same CDR3. The chain has TRBV30 and TRBJ2-7, with D maybe TRBD1 (6 bases). Germline-derived CDR1 and CDR2 are GTSNPN and SVGIG (reference sequence). V was clipped by 2 bases and J by 2 bases, with 10 bases between them. The CDR3 contains 13 residues. The CDR3: CAWSIQGPYEQYF. The DNA for the CDR3 is TGTGCCTGGAGTATCCAGGGGCCCTACGAGCAGTACTTC.

V gene TRBV29-1 combines with J gene TRBJ2-1, with D maybe TRBD2 (5 bases). CDR3 length equals 12 residues. V gave up 3 bases and J gave up 9 bases, with 12 bases separating them. Germline-derived CDR1 and CDR2 are SQVTM and ANQGSEA. The CDR3 DNA follows: TGCAGCGTTGACTTGCTAGCCGGTGAGCAGTTCTTC. The encoded protein is CSVDLLAGEQFF.

The J gene is TRBJ2-3, the V gene TRBV19, with 9 bases identical to TRBD1. Germline V gene lookup returns CDR1 LNHDA and CDR2 SQIVND (reference sequence). This CDR3 contains 14 residues. J lost 8 bases, V lost 6 bases, and 9 bases had no gene match. The chain's CDR3 is CASRDRDREFTQYF. DNA of the CDR3: TGTGCCAGTAGAGACCGGGACAGGGAGTTTACGCAGTATTTT. The whole variable domain, filled in from reference TRBV19 and TRBJ2-3, reads DGGITQSPKYLFRKEGQNVTLSCEQNLNHDAMYWYRQDPGQGLRLIYYSQIVNDFQKGDIAEGYSVSREKKESFPLTVTSAQKNPTAFYLCASRDRDREFTQYFGPGTRLTVL.

This clone was found a few times. This chain uses TRBV9 with TRBJ2-1, with TRBD1 as a possible D gene (5 bases). The V end was cut by 0 bases, the J end by 7 bases, with 23 bases between. Germline V lookup: CDR1 SGDLS, CDR2 YYNGEE. The CDR3 loop spans 18 amino acids. For the CDR3, the DNA is TGTGCCAGCAGCGTAGCCTCGCTGCAGGGTATCGGTTTAAATGAGCAGTTCTTC. Its translation is CASSVASLQGIGLNEQFF.

The V gene is TRBV7-2, the J gene TRBJ2-4, with 7 bases identical to TRBD1. Trimming cost V 5 bases and J 6 bases; bases outside gene matches: 4. The CDR3 length is 13 residues. CDR1 is SGHTA, CDR2 FQGNSA, per germline. The CDR3 DNA is TGTGCCAGCAGCGCAGGGGGTGTAAACATTCAGTACTTC. The encoded protein is CASSAGGVNIQYF. The full variable domain, with the rest looked up from reference TRBV7-2 and TRBJ2-4, is GAGVSQSPSNKVTEKGKDVELRCDPISGHTALYWYRQSLGQGLEFLIYFQGNSAPDKSGLPSDRFSAERTGGSVSTLTIQRTQQEDSAVYLCASSAGGVNIQYFGAGTRLSVL.

The chain employs TRBV5-1 and TRBJ2-3; 11 nucleotides agree with TRBD2. Germline assignment: CDR1 SGHRS and CDR2 YFSETQ. J lost 5 bases, V lost 1 base, and 3 bases had no gene match. The CDR3 covers 15 residues. In nucleotides, the CDR3 is TGCGCCAGCAGCTTGACTAGCGGGGGCCGAGATACGCAGTATTTT. It encodes CASSLTSGGRDTQYF.

V is TRBV30 and J is TRBJ1-1, with a tentative D call TRBD1 (6 bases). This CDR3 region has 14 residues. The germline V and J ends were trimmed by 1 base and 1 base, with 10 bases remaining between them. Germline V lookup: CDR1 GTSNPN, CDR2 SVGIG (reference sequence). DNA for the CDR3: TGTGCCTGGAGTGGACAGGTTGGGAACACTGAAGCTTTCTTT. Protein sequence: CAWSGQVGNTEAFF.

The genes are TRBV7-6 and TRBJ2-1; 13 bases map to TRBD2. Germline V gene sequence: CDR1 SGHVS, CDR2 FNYEAQ. The V gene end was trimmed by 5 bases and the J gene end by 5 bases; junction bases not matched to a gene: 3. The CDR3 sequence is 15 residues long. CDR3 coding DNA: TGTGCCAGCAGCAGGGGACTAGCGGGAAACAATGAGCAGTTCTTC. Its protein is CASSRGLAGNNEQFF.

This chain joins TRBV7-2 and TRBJ2-1, with 14 bases that match TRBD2. This CDR3 is 19 amino acids long. With 3 bases clipped from V and 5 bases from J, the junction kept 12 bases outside the gene matches. The germline CDR1 and CDR2 sequences are SGHTA and FQGNSA. The CDR3: CASSFPELLTSGRDNEQFF. The DNA for the CDR3 is TGTGCCAGCAGCTTTCCCGAGCTCTTGACTAGCGGGAGGGACAATGAGCAGTTCTTC.